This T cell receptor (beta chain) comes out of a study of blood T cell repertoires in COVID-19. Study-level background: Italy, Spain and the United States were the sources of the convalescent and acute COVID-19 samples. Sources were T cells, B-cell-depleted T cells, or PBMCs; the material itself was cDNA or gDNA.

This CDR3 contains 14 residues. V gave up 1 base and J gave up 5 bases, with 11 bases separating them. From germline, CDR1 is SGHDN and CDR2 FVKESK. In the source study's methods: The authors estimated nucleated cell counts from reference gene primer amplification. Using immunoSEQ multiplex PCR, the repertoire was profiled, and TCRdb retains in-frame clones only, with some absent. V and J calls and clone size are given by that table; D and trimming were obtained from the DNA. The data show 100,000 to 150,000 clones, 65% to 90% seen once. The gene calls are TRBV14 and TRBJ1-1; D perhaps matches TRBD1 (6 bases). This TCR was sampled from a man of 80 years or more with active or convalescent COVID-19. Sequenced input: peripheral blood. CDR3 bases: TGTGCCAGCAGCCAAGGCGGGGGGCGGACTGAAGCTTTCTTT. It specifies CASSQGGGRTEAFF. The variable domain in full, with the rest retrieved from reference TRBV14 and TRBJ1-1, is EAGVTQFPSHSVIEKGQTVTLRCDPISGHDNLYWYRRVMGKEIKFLLHFVKESKQDESGMPNNRFLAERTGGTYSTLKVQPAELEDSGVYFCASSQGGGRTEAFFGQGTRLTVV.